One and the same sample provided the 20 T cell receptor beta chains below, sequenced in a study of OX40 agonist ivuxolimab in advanced cancers. The assay was immunoSEQ multiplex PCR, and TCRdb's table has in-frame clones only and misses some. In the table there are some 70,000 clones, approximately 89% of which are singletons. Sequencing was performed on CD4+ or CD8+ T cells sorted from blood, taken in a trial of the OX40 agonist ivuxolimab. All receptors come from an adult with an advanced solid tumor such as melanoma, head and neck, liver or kidney cancer.

This clone was recorded only once. V and J are TRBV7-9 and TRBJ1-1; possibly TRBD1 for D (6 bases). CDR3 length equals 18 residues. V shed 5 bases and J shed 1 base, with 23 bases lying between them. Germline V gene sequence: CDR1 SEHNR, CDR2 FQNEAQ (reference sequence). The CDR3 DNA sequence: TGTGCCAGCAGCCTAAGCACAGGGTCCCTCTCTAGGAACACTGAAGCTTTCTTT. Translation: CASSLSTGSLSRNTEAFF.

The table lists this clone with a count of one. The chain carries TRBV9 and TRBJ1-6; 7 positions match TRBD1. The CDR3 runs 15 residues. Germline V gene data show CDR1 as SGDLS and CDR2 as YYNGEE. J lost 7 bases, V lost 0 bases, and 4 bases had no gene match. CDR3 in amino acids: CASSVGDRRNSPLHF. The CDR3 DNA follows: TGTGCCAGCAGCGTAGGGGACAGACGGAATTCACCCCTCCACTTT. Full variable domain (outside the CDR3, taken from reference TRBV9 and TRBJ1-6): DSGVTQTPKHLITATGQRVTLRCSPRSGDLSVYWYQQSLDQGLQFLIQYYNGEERAKGNILERFSAQQFPDLHSELNLSSLELGDSALYFCASSVGDRRNSPLHFGNGTRLTVT.

The rearrangement links TRBV7-9 to TRBJ2-7; TRBD1 agrees at 7 bases. The CDR3 consists of 13 residues. The J segment lost 6 bases and the V segment lost 5 bases, leaving 7 bases of the junction unmatched. Germline CDR1 is SEHNR and CDR2 is FQNEAQ (reference sequence). CDR3 sequence: CASSRTGQLEQYF. CDR3 nucleotides: TGTGCCAGCAGCAGAACGGGACAGCTCGAGCAGTACTTC. Variable domain in full (rest from reference TRBV7-9 and TRBJ2-7): DTGVSQNPRHKITKRGQNVTFRCDPISEHNRLYWYRQTLGQGPEFLTYFQNEAQLEKSRLLSDRFSAERPKGSFSTLEIQRTEQGDSAMYLCASSRTGQLEQYFGPGTRLTVT.

The rearrangement links TRBV19 to TRBJ1-2; D possibly corresponds to TRBD1 (6 bases). V lost 3 bases and J lost 4, with 9 bases in between. Germline V gene sequence: CDR1 LNHDA, CDR2 SQIVND (reference sequence). The length of the CDR3 is 13 residues. CDR3 amino acids: CASSIETGYGYTF. DNA of the CDR3: TGTGCCAGTAGTATTGAGACAGGCTATGGCTACACCTTC.

The J gene is TRBJ1-2, the V gene TRBV27, with D perhaps matching TRBD1 (6 bases). Deletions cut 5 bases from V and 4 bases from J, with 14 bases between. This CDR3 is 14 amino acids long. Per germline, CDR1 MNHEY and CDR2 SMNVEV (reference sequence). DNA of the CDR3: TGTGCCAGCAGTCCCGGGGGGCTCGGCTATGGCTACACCTTC. Protein sequence: CASSPGGLGYGYTF.

This clone was seen only a few times. The chain uses TRBV14 and TRBJ2-5, with TRBD2 matching 7 bases. The CDR3 has 16 amino acids. Germline trimming cut 0 bases from V and 1 base from J; bases unmatched to any gene: 5. Looked up from germline, CDR1 is SGHDN and CDR2 is FVKESK. DNA for the CDR3: TGTGCCAGCAGCCAAGATTGGTGGGGGGGCCAAGAGACCCAGTACTTC. Translation: CASSQDWWGGQETQYF. Using reference TRBV14 and TRBJ2-5 for the parts outside the CDR3, the full variable domain is EAGVTQFPSHSVIEKGQTVTLRCDPISGHDNLYWYRRVMGKEIKFLLHFVKESKQDESGMPNNRFLAERTGGTYSTLKVQPAELEDSGVYFCASSQDWWGGQETQYFGPGTRLLVL.

This chain joins TRBV6-5 and TRBJ1-1; D is unresolved. This CDR3 spans 12 amino acids. Germline CDR1 MNHEY, CDR2 SVGAGI. The V and J ends lost 10 bases and 0 bases respectively, with 9 bases between them. For the CDR3, the DNA is TGTGCCACAAGGACGGTGAACACTGAAGCTTTCTTT. Its translation is CATRTVNTEAFF.

The V gene is TRBV11-2, the J gene TRBJ1-2, with 7 bases fitting TRBD1. The V gene's germline CDR1 is SGHAT and CDR2 FQNNGV. V trimming: 3 bases; J trimming: 6 bases; junction bases outside the gene matches: 4. CDR3 size: 13 residues. CDR3 residues: CASSLRGPNGYTF. CDR3 bases: TGTGCCAGCAGCTTGAGGGGGCCGAATGGCTACACCTTC.

The rearrangement uses TRBV6-6 and TRBJ2-5; D perhaps matches TRBD2 (7 bases). V lost 6 bases and J lost 6, with 17 bases in between. In germline, CDR1 is MNHNY, CDR2 SVGAGI (reference sequence). CDR3 length: 14 amino acids. For the CDR3, the DNA is TGTGCCAGCAGGAGGGAGGGGGGTTCCCAGACCCAGTACTTC. Protein sequence: CASRREGGSQTQYF.

The chain uses TRBV6-1 and TRBJ1-4; 11 bases are shared with TRBD1. The CDR3 extends over 15 amino acids. V lost 2 bases to trimming and J lost 8 bases; unmatched junction nucleotides: 4. Germline V gene sequence: CDR1 MNHNS, CDR2 SASEGT. CDR3 nucleotides: TGTGCCAGCAGTGAATCGGACAGGGGGCTCGAAAAACTGTTTTTT. It is translated as CASSESDRGLEKLFF.

This clone was counted only a few times. This sequence joins TRBV5-6 and TRBJ2-2; D could derive from TRBD1 or TRBD2 (6 bases each). Per germline, CDR1 SGHDT and CDR2 YYEEEE. This CDR3 contains 15 residues. The V end lost 2 bases, the J end lost 5 bases, and 13 bases lay between the germline ends. The CDR3 reads CASSFSPGATGELFF. In nucleotides, the CDR3 is TGTGCCAGCAGCTTTAGCCCGGGGGCTACCGGGGAGCTGTTTTTT.

The chain couples TRBV7-9 to TRBJ1-6; D not certain. Germline V CDR1 and CDR2: SEHNR, FQNEAQ (reference sequence). V gave up 6 bases and J gave up 8 bases, with 14 bases separating them. The CDR3 sequence is 14 residues long. CDR3 coding DNA: TGTGCCAGCAGTCTAGACTTAGGGCATTCACCCCTCCACTTT. This sequence encodes CASSLDLGHSPLHF.

The chain has TRBV18 and TRBJ1-4, with 7 bases identical to TRBD1. The length of the CDR3 is 15 residues. Germline CDR1 reads KGHSH; CDR2 reads LQKENI. Trimming cost V 3 bases and J 5 bases; bases outside gene matches: 6. The CDR3 protein is CASSPSGGMNEKLFF. The CDR3 bases are TGTGCCAGCTCACCTTCAGGGGGGATGAATGAAAAACTGTTTTTT.

The chain is built from TRBV6-5 and TRBJ1-6; D is uncertain. The CDR3 covers 14 residues. Germline loops: CDR1 MNHEY, CDR2 SVGAGI. With 5 bases removed from V and 10 bases from J, the gap between germline ends came to 15 bases. The CDR3 DNA reads as TGTGCCAGCAGTACCACGGGGAACCGGTCACCCCTCCACTTT. Amino acid sequence: CASSTTGNRSPLHF.

The rearrangement uses TRBV5-1 and TRBJ2-1; 8 nucleotides match TRBD1. CDR1 SGHRS and CDR2 YFSETQ come from the germline V gene. This CDR3 is 16 amino acids long. Trimming cost V 0 bases and J 8 bases; bases outside gene matches: 10. CDR3: CASSLVGQGASHEQFF. CDR3 coding DNA: TGCGCCAGCAGCTTGGTCGGGCAGGGGGCCAGTCATGAGCAGTTCTTC. The full variable domain, in which reference TRBV5-1 and TRBJ2-1 provide the parts outside the CDR3, is KAGVTQTPRYLIKTRGQQVTLSCSPISGHRSVSWYQQTPGQGLQFLFEYFSETQRNKGNFPGRFSGRQFSNSRSEMNVSTLELGDSALYLCASSLVGQGASHEQFFGPGTRLTVL.

This chain links TRBV19 with TRBJ2-3; TRBD1 matches 8 bases. Germline loops: CDR1 LNHDA, CDR2 SQIVND (reference sequence). Losses at the gene ends were 7 bases for V and 1 base for J; bases not matched to a gene: 4. CDR3 length equals 14 residues. The CDR3 nucleotides are TGTGCCAGTAAGGACAGGGTCCGCACAGATACGCAGTATTTT. Translated: CASKDRVRTDTQYF.

V is TRBV21-1 and J is TRBJ2-2; the table's D call of TRBD1 was not tested on the DNA. TRBV21-1 is labeled a pseudogene. The CDR3 is 16 amino acids. CDR3: CASSDYRGRDTGELFF. The CDR3 DNA follows: TGTGCCAGCAGCGACTACAGGGGGCGAGACACCGGGGAGCTGTTTTTT.

This chain joins TRBV30 and TRBJ2-7; D gene unclear. The CDR3 is 14 amino acids. The germline V gene encodes CDR1 GTSNPN and CDR2 SVGIG (reference sequence). The ends were cut back, 0 bases at V and 2 bases at J, with 11 bases in the middle. This CDR3 reads CAWSVSQTTYEQYF. In DNA form, the CDR3 reads TGTGCCTGGAGTGTATCGCAGACGACCTACGAGCAGTACTTC.

V is TRBV4-2 and J is TRBJ1-1; D gene ambiguous. The CDR3 sequence is 13 residues long. Germline-derived CDR1 and CDR2 are LGHNA and YNFKEQ. The V and J ends lost 4 bases and 4 bases respectively, with 10 bases between them. The CDR3 DNA reads as TGTGCCAGCAGCCCTCGGACCCCCACTGAAGCTTTCTTT. Its translation is CASSPRTPTEAFF.

This chain's CDR3 is CASSLNRGQGLHEQFF. CDR3 DNA: TGTGCCAGCAGCTTAAATCGGGGCCAAGGGCTCCATGAGCAGTTCTTC. The gene calls are TRBV11-3 and TRBJ2-1; D may correspond to TRBD1 or TRBD2 (5 bases each). Per germline, CDR1 SGHNT and CDR2 YENEEA. Trimming shortened V by 2 bases and J by 8 bases, and 19 bases separated the two germline ends. CDR3 length: 16 amino acids.